This T cell receptor (beta chain) was obtained from a study of cytomegalovirus exposure and HLA in healthy donors. Study-level findings and limits: Accurate prediction of most subjects' HLA-A and HLA-B alleles from TCR beta sequences was reported. Data from an earlier analysis indicated that most TCR beta V segments were productive either about 90% or about 30% of the time. Follow-up analysis seemed to connect common viral pathogens with several of the most significant clusters identified.

PCR amplification relied on 60 Vbeta primers (plus 13 Jbeta primers). Clones were read by immunoSEQ multiplex PCR, and TCRdb kept only the in-frame ones, dropping some. The top ten clones hold approximately 5.3% of a sample with roughly 240,000 clones, 82% of them seen once. Germline V gives CDR1 WSHSY, CDR2 SAAADI. The ends lost 4 bases at V and 2 bases at J; junction bases unmatched: 4. The CDR3 has 15 residues. Comments on this clone: Its antigen is not known.

The chain has TRBV10-2 and TRBJ2-1; 8 bases fit TRBD2. The sequence was collected from a middle-aged woman in good health and CMV-seropositive. The material sequenced was PBMCs. CDR3 sequence: CASSGSGSTYNEQFF. CDR3 bases: TGCGCCAGCAGTGGGAGCGGGAGTACCTACAATGAGCAGTTCTTC.